This T cell receptor (beta chain) was retrieved from a study of response to subunit inactivated influenza vaccine. This clonotype was seen a handful of times. TCRdb re-called the RT-PCR reads through MiXCR, storing one row per CDR3 protein. The sample shows around 600,000 distinct CDR3 sequences, about 10% of them seen only once. Trimming at V came to 1 base and at J to 1 base, leaving 9 bases not matched to a gene. CDR1 and CDR2 from the germline V gene are SGHVS and FQNEAQ. The CDR3 runs to 17 residues. The same specimen was also included in a second study, on T cells expressing NK-cell markers. Turning to that study: The TCR beta cDNA came from 5'RACE template switching with UMIs.

The chain recombines TRBV7-8 with TRBJ2-7, with 8 bases identical to TRBD2. Sequenced material: PBMCs from blood, taken on the day of vaccination. This receptor was obtained from a man aged 50-60 years who received an inactivated influenza vaccine. The CDR3 DNA follows: TGTGCCAGCAGCTTAGTTCCAAGGACTAGCAGTTCCTACGAGCAGTACTTC. It encodes CASSLVPRTSSSYEQYF.